This T cell receptor beta chain was sequenced for a study of OX40 agonist ivuxolimab in advanced cancers. Study in general: With a range of about 23 to 85, age averaged approximately 55 years, and more than 75% were male. About 44% of patients had received prior checkpoint inhibitor therapy.

Peripheral blood came from all dose cohorts at three timepoints. The repertoire was sequenced with immunoSEQ multiplex PCR; TCRdb's copy has only in-frame clones and lacks some. Of around 74,000 clones listed, less than 95% are singletons. V dropped 2 bases and J dropped 0; count of bases not matched to a gene: 7. Germline CDR1 MGHRA, CDR2 YSYEKL. This CDR3 has 16 amino acids. This receptor was taken from an adult with an advanced solid tumor such as melanoma, head and neck, liver or kidney cancer. The chain combines TRBV4-1 with TRBJ2-7, with 7 bases that match TRBD1. Sequencing used CD4+ or CD8+ T cells sorted from blood, obtained in a trial of the OX40 agonist ivuxolimab. The CDR3 region is CASSQITGTASYEQYF. The CDR3 DNA is TGCGCCAGCAGCCAAATAACCGGGACAGCCTCCTACGAGCAGTACTTC.